The 25 T cell receptor beta chains presented below share a single source sample, sequenced in a study of Graves' ophthalmopathy and Graves' hyperthyroidism. Scientists amplified the TCR beta CDR3 regions from RNA transcripts. HTBI primers were used in a first-round RT-PCR, which preceded a second-round multiplex PCR. MiXCR was run by TCRdb on the multiplex PCR reads, yielding one entry per CDR3 protein. The table has approximately 480,000 distinct CDR3 sequences, approximately 15% seen once. Sequencing was carried out using blood. The receptors were gathered from a woman in her twenties or thirties with Graves' ophthalmopathy.

This clonotype was seen repeatedly, ten times or more. The J gene is TRBJ2-5, the V gene TRBV24-1; D might be TRBD1 or TRBD2, each matching 5 bases. V lost 12 bases and J lost 1, with 17 bases in between. The length of the CDR3 is 14 residues. Looked up from germline, CDR1 is KGHDR and CDR2 is SFDVKD. The CDR3 sequence is CAVGLVGVQETQYF. CDR3 nucleotides: TGTGCCGTCGGGTTAGTGGGGGTCCAAGAGACCCAGTACTTC.

The CDR3 DNA sequence: TGTGCCAGCAGCCTGGACAATCGAGATGGCTACACCTTC. Protein sequence: CASSLDNRDGYTF. This chain links TRBV12-3 or TRBV12-4 with TRBJ1-2, with a tentative D call TRBD1 (5 bases). The ends were cut back, 6 bases at V and 6 bases at J, with 14 bases in the middle. The CDR3 is made up of 13 amino acids.

This clonotype was seen ten or more times. CDR3 coding DNA: TGTGCCAGCAGTGAAACAGCTTTCATAGAAGCTTTCTTT. Its translation is CASSETAFIEAFF. The chain is built from TRBV6-1 and TRBJ1-1; D call uncertain. Trimming shortened V by 2 bases and J by 8 bases, and 12 bases separated the two germline ends. Per the germline V gene, CDR1 is MNHNS and CDR2 is SASEGT. CDR3 size: 13 residues.

This clonotype was recorded at least ten times. V usage is TRBV15 and J usage is TRBJ1-1; D is uncertain. Germline V gene sequence: CDR1 LNHNV, CDR2 YYDKDF (reference sequence). With 5 bases removed from V and 0 bases from J, the gap between germline ends came to 13 bases. This CDR3 is 15 amino acids long. The CDR3 DNA sequence: TGTGCCACCAGCCCCGAGGGCCAGATGAACACTGAAGCTTTCTTT. This codes for CATSPEGQMNTEAFF.

This clonotype came up many times. The chain carries TRBV19 and TRBJ1-5, with TRBD1 as a possible D gene (5 bases). Germline lookup yields CDR1 LNHDA and CDR2 SQIVND (reference sequence). The V and J ends lost 7 bases and 3 bases respectively, with 16 bases between them. This CDR3 comprises 15 residues. CDR3 nucleotides: TGTGCCAGTACCGCCACTTCAGGGTCCAATCAGCCCCAGCATTTT. Translation gives CASTATSGSNQPQHF.

This clonotype was counted at least ten times. The chain employs TRBV5-1 and TRBJ2-5; perhaps D is TRBD1 or TRBD2 (5 bases each). Germline values: CDR1 SGHRS, CDR2 YFSETQ. CDR3 length: 12 residues. Trimming removed 7 bases from V and 5 bases from J, with 12 bases in between. CDR3 in amino acids: CASHMGDETQYF. The CDR3 region has the DNA TGCGCCAGCCACATGGGGGATGAGACCCAGTACTTC.

This clonotype has at least ten counts. The chain employs TRBV5-6 and TRBJ2-7, with no clear D. This CDR3 has 17 amino acids. Trimming removed 0 bases at V and 5 bases at J, with 21 bases between. The V gene's germline CDR1 is SGHDT and CDR2 YYEEEE. In nucleotides, the CDR3 is TGTGCCAGCAGCTTGGCCGGTAAGGCGCCGGCGTTCCACGAGCAGTACTTC. Translated: CASSLAGKAPAFHEQYF. Using reference TRBV5-6 and TRBJ2-7 for the parts outside the CDR3, the full variable domain is DAGVTQSPTHLIKTRGQQVTLRCSPKSGHDTVSWYQQALGQGPQFIFQYYEEEERQRGNFPDRFSGHQFPNYSSELNVNALLLGDSALYLCASSLAGKAPAFHEQYFGPGTRLTVT.

This clonotype has a count of ten or more. This chain links TRBV12-5 with TRBJ2-5; D is undetermined. V was pared by 3 bases and J by 7 bases, with 6 bases between. The CDR3 totals 11 residues. CDR1 and CDR2 from the germline V gene are LGHNT and FRNRAP. This CDR3 reads CASGFGATQYF. The CDR3 region has the DNA TGTGCTAGTGGTTTCGGTGCGACCCAGTACTTC.

This clonotype was counted between two and nine times. V is TRBV5-1 and J is TRBJ1-2, with D unresolved. Per the germline V gene, CDR1 is SGHRS and CDR2 is YFSETQ. The CDR3 sequence is 16 residues long. V was pared by 4 bases and J by 5 bases, with 21 bases between. The CDR3 region is CASSPNPGRKIYGYTF. CDR3 bases: TGCGCCAGCAGCCCAAACCCCGGGAGGAAGATATATGGCTACACCTTC.

This clonotype has a count of ten or more. V gene TRBV30 combines with J gene TRBJ1-6; D perhaps matches TRBD1 (5 bases). CDR1 and CDR2 (germline): GTSNPN, SVGIG (reference sequence). The CDR3 covers 15 residues. V lost 2 bases to trimming and J lost 3 bases, with 11 bases between them. CDR3 sequence (DNA): TGTGCCTGGAGTTTACGGGACTTCTATAATTCACCCCTCCACTTT. Amino acids: CAWSLRDFYNSPLHF.

The gene calls are TRBV5-1 and TRBJ1-2; 10 nucleotides align to TRBD1. V gave up 0 bases and J gave up 4 bases; unmatched junction bases: 9. The CDR3 totals 17 residues. CDR1 and CDR2 from the germline V gene are SGHRS and YFSETQ. This chain's CDR3 is CASSLEYGGQGIYGYTF. The CDR3 region has the DNA TGCGCCAGCAGCTTGGAATACGGGGGACAGGGGATCTATGGCTACACCTTC.

This clonotype was found many times. DNA of the CDR3: TGTGCCAGCGATGACAGCTCCTACGAGCAGTACTTC. This encodes CASDDSSYEQYF. The chain employs TRBV28 and TRBJ2-7; a possible D gene is TRBD1 (5 bases). Germline CDR1 and CDR2: MDHEN and SYDVKM. This CDR3 has 12 amino acids. V lost 8 bases to trimming and J lost 0 bases, with 8 bases between them.

This clonotype was picked up many times. The gene calls are TRBV12-3 or TRBV12-4 and TRBJ2-2; D remains unclear. V gave up 2 bases and J gave up 5 bases, with 6 bases separating them. The length of the CDR3 is 13 residues. The CDR3 DNA is TGTGCCAGCAGTTTACACCGGACCGGGGAGCTGTTTTTT. This sequence encodes CASSLHRTGELFF.

This chain connects TRBV19 to TRBJ2-7, with TRBD2 matching 10 bases. Germline CDR1 reads LNHDA; CDR2 reads SQIVND (reference sequence). V dropped 2 bases and J dropped 5; count of bases not matched to a gene: 9. The CDR3 extends over 16 amino acids. The CDR3 DNA reads as TGTGCCAGTAGTATATCTAGCGGGAGCCTCTTCGACGAGCAGTACTTC. It is translated as CASSISSGSLFDEQYF.

The gene calls are TRBV28 and TRBJ2-2; TRBD1 matches 8 bases. The trim removed 6 bases at V and 10 bases at J, leaving 13 bases unmatched. CDR1 is MDHEN and CDR2 is SYDVKM in the germline V gene. The CDR3 covers 15 residues. DNA of the CDR3: TGTGCCAGCAGCCCTGGGCAGGGGGCTTATGAGGAGCTGTTTTTT. Its translation: CASSPGQGAYEELFF. Full variable domain (missing parts from reference TRBV28 and TRBJ2-2): DVKVTQSSRYLVKRTGEKVFLECVQDMDHENMFWYRQDPGLGLRLIYFSYDVKMKEKGDIPEGYSVSREKKERFSLILESASTNQTSMYLCASSPGQGAYEELFFGEGSRLTVL.

The rearrangement uses TRBV2 and TRBJ1-6; D call uncertain. V was pared by 6 bases and J by 9 bases, with 15 bases between. The CDR3 has 14 amino acids. CDR1 is SNHLY and CDR2 is FYNNEI in the germline V gene. The DNA for the CDR3 is TGTGCCAGCAGGCGGTCTACAGAGGTTTCACCCCTCCACTTT. Translated, it gives CASRRSTEVSPLHF.

This clonotype was found many times. The V and J genes are TRBV7-2 and TRBJ2-7; 8 nucleotides agree with TRBD1. Trimming cost V 5 bases and J 4 bases; bases outside gene matches: 10. The CDR3 sequence is 15 residues long. Germline CDR1 is SGHTA and CDR2 is FQGNSA. CDR3 sequence reads: CASSKGQGARYEQYF. The CDR3 nucleotides are TGTGCCAGCAGCAAGGGGCAGGGGGCGCGGTACGAGCAGTACTTC.

In this sample, this clonotype turned up many times. The chain carries TRBV18 and TRBJ2-5, with D unresolved. There are 15 residues in the CDR3. Trimming removed 2 bases at V and 1 base at J, with 11 bases between. Germline CDR1 reads KGHSH; CDR2 reads LQKENI. The CDR3 DNA reads as TGTGCCAGCTCACCAAACAGAAAGTGCCAAGAGACCCAGTACTTC. Translating gives CASSPNRKCQETQYF.

This clonotype was recorded at least ten times. The chain links TRBV28 to TRBJ1-2, with D unclear. The CDR3 covers 14 residues. Trimming removed 5 bases from V and 1 base from J, with 11 bases in between. Per germline, CDR1 MDHEN and CDR2 SYDVKM. The CDR3 nucleotides read TGTGCCAGCAGTCCCGGGCCCTTTAACTATGGCTACACCTTC. Its protein is CASSPGPFNYGYTF.

This clonotype has ten or more counts. The chain is built from TRBV7-8 and TRBJ2-5; D gene unclear. The CDR3 is 14 amino acids. V was cut by 4 bases and J by 0 bases, with 9 bases left in between. Germline V CDR1 and CDR2: SGHVS, FQNEAQ. The CDR3 nucleotides are TGTGCCAGCAGCTCCCGGTCGTACCAAGAGACCCAGTACTTC. It is translated as CASSSRSYQETQYF.

This clonotype was counted ten times or more. V usage is TRBV12-3 or TRBV12-4 and J usage is TRBJ1-5; no definite D call. The CDR3 covers 12 residues. Trimming left V 3 bases short and J 6 bases short, with 6 bases between. The CDR3 nucleotides are TGTGCCAGCAGTTTGCGGGCTCAGCCCCAGCATTTT. It yields the protein CASSLRAQPQHF.

In this sample, this clonotype turned up many times. The CDR3 DNA reads TGTGCCAGCAGCTTAGCCGGAGGGTTGGTATACGAGCAGTACTTC. This sequence encodes CASSLAGGLVYEQYF. The genes are TRBV7-6 and TRBJ2-7; D might be TRBD2 (6 bases). There are 15 residues in the CDR3. The germline CDR1 and CDR2 sequences are SGHVS and FNYEAQ. Trimming removed 0 bases from V and 4 bases from J, with 13 bases in between.

This clonotype was seen repeatedly, ten times or more. This rearrangement joins TRBV27 to TRBJ1-1, with TRBD1 as a possible D gene (6 bases). Germline loops: CDR1 MNHEY, CDR2 SMNVEV (reference sequence). This CDR3 has 14 amino acids. V dropped 6 bases and J dropped 0 bases, with 11 bases sitting between them. CDR3 sequence: CASRGGQLNTEAFF. For the CDR3, the DNA is TGTGCCAGCAGAGGAGGACAGCTGAACACTGAAGCTTTCTTT.

This clonotype was picked up many times. J is TRBJ1-2 and V is TRBV5-1, with 9 bases identical to TRBD1. Trimming cost V 0 bases and J 3 bases; bases outside gene matches: 0. Germline assignment: CDR1 SGHRS and CDR2 YFSETQ. The CDR3 length is 14 residues. CDR3 sequence reads: CASSLGDRDYGYTF. The CDR3 nucleotides read TGCGCCAGCAGCTTGGGGGACAGGGACTATGGCTACACCTTC. Full variable domain (outside the CDR3, taken from reference TRBV5-1 and TRBJ1-2): KAGVTQTPRYLIKTRGQQVTLSCSPISGHRSVSWYQQTPGQGLQFLFEYFSETQRNKGNFPGRFSGRQFSNSRSEMNVSTLELGDSALYLCASSLGDRDYGYTFGSGTRLTVV.

This chain joins TRBV6-1 and TRBJ1-5, with a tentative D call TRBD1 (6 bases). This CDR3 has 16 residues. The germline gives CDR1 MNHNS, CDR2 SASEGT. Between the trimmed V and J ends, which lost 7 bases and 5 bases, there was a span of 21 bases. The CDR3: CASIQKGGAGDQPQHF. The CDR3 DNA reads TGTGCCAGCATCCAGAAGGGGGGGGCAGGGGATCAGCCCCAGCATTTT.